This T cell receptor (beta chain) was observed in a study of blood T cell repertoires in COVID-19. CDR3 size: 14 residues. Germline V gene data show CDR1 as SGHRS and CDR2 as YFSETQ. V lost 2 bases and J lost 3; bases outside the gene matches: 2. Repertoires were generated with immunoSEQ multiplex PCR, while TCRdb's copy carries only in-frame clones and drops some. The sample yields about 320,000 clones, under 95% seen once. The genes are TRBV5-1 and TRBJ2-7; 10 nucleotides line up with TRBD1. The sequence came from a man in his sixties who had recovered from COVID-19. Sample: PBMCs or T cells enriched from blood (not recorded which). The CDR3, as DNA: TGCGCCAGCAGCTTCCGGGACAGGGGCTACGAGCAGTACTTC. Translating it yields CASSFRDRGYEQYF. Full variable domain (missing parts from reference TRBV5-1 and TRBJ2-7): KAGVTQTPRYLIKTRGQQVTLSCSPISGHRSVSWYQQTPGQGLQFLFEYFSETQRNKGNFPGRFSGRQFSNSRSEMNVSTLELGDSALYLCASSFRDRGYEQYFGPGTRLTVT.